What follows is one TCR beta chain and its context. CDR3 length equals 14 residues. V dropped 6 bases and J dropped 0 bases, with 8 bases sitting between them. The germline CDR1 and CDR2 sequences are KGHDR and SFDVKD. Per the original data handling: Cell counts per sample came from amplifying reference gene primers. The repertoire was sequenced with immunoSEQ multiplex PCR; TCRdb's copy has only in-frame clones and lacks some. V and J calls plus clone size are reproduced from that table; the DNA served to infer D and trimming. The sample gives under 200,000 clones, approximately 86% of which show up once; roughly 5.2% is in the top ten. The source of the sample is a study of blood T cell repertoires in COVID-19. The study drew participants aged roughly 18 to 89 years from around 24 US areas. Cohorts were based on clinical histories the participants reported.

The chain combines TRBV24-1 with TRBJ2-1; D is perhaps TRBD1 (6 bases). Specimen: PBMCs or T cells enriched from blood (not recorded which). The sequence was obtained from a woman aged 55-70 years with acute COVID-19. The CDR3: CATSRGSSYNEQFF. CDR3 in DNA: TGTGCCACCAGTAGGGGGAGCTCCTACAATGAGCAGTTCTTC.